The clone carrying this T cell receptor (beta chain) was seen more than once but under ten times. The antigen remains undetermined. TCRdb used MiXCR to reprocess the RT-PCR reads, holding one entry per CDR3 protein. The top ten hold about 10% of the sample, which has 500,000 to 600,000 distinct CDR3 sequences, 10% to 15% seen once. This specimen belongs to a study of response to subunit inactivated influenza vaccine. Study-wide results and caveats: Seasonal influenza vaccination, on each occasion, was suggested by the authors to recruit few new T cells.

This clonotype was obtained from a man between 50 and 59 years old who received an inactivated influenza vaccine. The specimen comprised PBMCs from blood, sampled on the day of vaccination.

The CDR3 is CASSAFGGAHNEQFF. DNA for the CDR3: TGTGCCAGCAGCGCCTTTGGGGGGGCCCACAATGAGCAGTTCTTC. The chain is built from TRBV28 and TRBJ2-1, with D possibly TRBD2 on 7 matching bases. CDR3 length equals 15 residues. Trimming removed 6 bases at V and 5 bases at J, with 17 bases between. Germline assignment: CDR1 MDHEN and CDR2 SYDVKM.